Each of the 2 T cell receptor beta chains below was sequenced from the same sample in a study of prognosis after radiotherapy for stage I lung cancer. The TCR beta CDR3 region was amplified from genomic DNA, with two rounds of multiplex PCR being used for the amplification. Primers were specific to each TRBV and TRBJ gene in first-round PCR. TCRdb analysed the multiplex PCR reads with MiXCR anew, one entry per CDR3 protein. Here the sample spans fewer than 50,000 distinct CDR3 sequences, roughly 24% being singletons. The sample was PBMCs, taken before or after stereotactic body radiation therapy (not recorded which). The receptor source for this set is a donor of 50 years or more with non-small cell lung cancer.

A word on this clonotype: Only one base separates this from a far larger clonotype, so it likely reflects a read error. The chain carries TRBV6-4 and TRBJ2-3; TRBD1 or TRBD2 may be the D gene (7 bases each). Trimming removed 7 bases from V and 5 bases from J, with 19 bases in between. Germline assignment: CDR1 MRHNA and CDR2 SNTAGT. CDR3 length equals 15 residues. CDR3 coding DNA: TGTGCCAGCAATGTCGTCAGGGGGAGGGAAGATACGCAGTATTTT. It translates to CASNVVRGREDTQYF.

This clonotype has at least ten counts. The rearrangement links TRBV28 to TRBJ2-7; D is perhaps TRBD1 (7 bases). The CDR3 contains 14 residues. V was pared by 6 bases and J by 1 base, with 13 bases between. Germline values: CDR1 MDHEN, CDR2 SYDVKM. Here the CDR3 DNA reads TGTGCCAGCAGACGGCGGGACAGTTCCTACGAGCAGTACTTC. Translated, it gives CASRRRDSSYEQYF.